Detailed here is one T cell receptor (beta chain). CDR1 and CDR2 (germline): SGHTA, FQGTGA. CDR3 length equals 13 residues. Deletions cut 5 bases from V and 2 bases from J, with 9 bases between. Purified naive CD4+ T cells were depleted of CD25+ Tregs. Each CDR3 protein gets one entry after TCRdb re-called the 5' RACE reads with MiXCR. The sample carries roughly 50,000 distinct CDR3 sequences, 15% to 20% recorded once. The sequencing input was naive CD4+ T cells sorted from blood. As for subset: naive CD4+ T cells, CD4+CD45RA+CD25-. This chain connects TRBV7-3 to TRBJ1-2, with D perhaps TRBD1 (5 bases). This receptor was taken from a female donor with breast cancer. CDR3 residues: CASSPDKNYGYTF. The CDR3 coding sequence is TGTGCCAGCAGCCCGGACAAAAACTATGGCTACACCTTC.